The T cell receptor (beta chain) described here comes from a study of Graves' ophthalmopathy and Graves' hyperthyroidism. Overall study context: The authors defined stable hyperthyroidism as no ophthalmopathy within 18 months of follow-up. Study-level results: Predictions made by the model for ophthalmopathy progression reached 65% to 71% sensitivity and roughly 75% specificity.

RNA served as the template for amplifying TCR beta CDR3 regions. In the first round, RT-PCR was carried out with HTBI primers, and a multiplex PCR formed the second round. MiXCR, applied by TCRdb to the multiplex PCR reads, yields one record per CDR3 protein. The sample gives over a million distinct CDR3 sequences, 35% to 40% of which show up once; 11% is in the top ten. The V and J ends lost 4 bases and 4 bases, in that order; junction bases with no gene match: 10. The CDR3 covers 16 residues. Germline V gene sequence: CDR1 MNHNS, CDR2 SASEGT. Worth noting for this clonotype: Its target is unknown.

This chain links TRBV6-1 with TRBJ1-2; 9 nucleotides match TRBD1. The material sequenced was peripheral blood or thyroid tissue (not recorded which). This TCR was recovered from an adult man with Graves' hyperthyroidism. For the CDR3, the DNA is TGTGCCAGCAGTGTAAATGCTGGGACAGGGTCCTATGGCTACACCTTC. This encodes CASSVNAGTGSYGYTF.